This T cell receptor (beta chain) derives from a study of cytomegalovirus exposure and HLA in healthy donors. Study details: The study placed 80% to 85% of its approximately 360 genotyped donors in the Caucasian-associated ancestry cluster.

Study-level results: Reportedly, diagnosis of cytomegalovirus status by the classifier showed high specificity and sensitivity. About 180 TCR beta chains were listed as cytomegalovirus-associated.

The PCR employed 60 Vbeta primers together with 13 Jbeta primers. Using immunoSEQ multiplex PCR, the repertoire was profiled, and TCRdb retains in-frame clones only, with some absent. The table shows 120,000 or so clones, with roughly 69% occurring only once. This CDR3 region has 18 residues. Germline V gives CDR1 SGDLS, CDR2 YYNGEE. The V end lost 0 bases, the J end lost 5 bases, and 18 bases lay between the germline ends. On this clone: The target antigen is unknown.

The chain has TRBV9 and TRBJ1-6; no definite D call. The sequence derives from a middle-aged woman in good health and CMV-seropositive. The sample comprised PBMCs. CDR3 sequence reads: CASSVGGLGSWDNSPLHF. The CDR3 coding sequence is TGTGCCAGCAGCGTAGGTGGCCTGGGCAGTTGGGATAATTCACCCCTCCACTTT. The full variable domain, completed using reference TRBV9 and TRBJ1-6, is DSGVTQTPKHLITATGQRVTLRCSPRSGDLSVYWYQQSLDQGLQFLIQYYNGEERAKGNILERFSAQQFPDLHSELNLSSLELGDSALYFCASSVGGLGSWDNSPLHFGNGTRLTVT.